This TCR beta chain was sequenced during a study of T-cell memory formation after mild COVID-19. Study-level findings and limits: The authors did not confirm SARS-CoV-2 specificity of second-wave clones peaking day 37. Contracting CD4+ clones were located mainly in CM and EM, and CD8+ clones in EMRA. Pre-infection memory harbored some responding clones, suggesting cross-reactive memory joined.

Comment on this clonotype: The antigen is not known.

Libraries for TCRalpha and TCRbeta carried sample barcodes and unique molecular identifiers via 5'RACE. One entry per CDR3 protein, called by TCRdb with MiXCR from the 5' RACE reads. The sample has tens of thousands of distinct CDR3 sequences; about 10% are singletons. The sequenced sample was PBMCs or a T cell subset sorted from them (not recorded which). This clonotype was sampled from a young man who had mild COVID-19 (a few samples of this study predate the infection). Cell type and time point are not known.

CDR3 loop: CATQQSNQPQHF. The CDR3 coding sequence is TGTGCCACCCAACAGAGCAATCAGCCCCAGCATTTT. V usage is TRBV24-1 and J usage is TRBJ1-5; no clear D. CDR3 length equals 12 residues. Trimming left V 9 bases short and J 1 base short, with 6 bases between. The germline CDR1 and CDR2 sequences are KGHDR and SFDVKD.